This T cell receptor beta chain was sequenced for a study of response to subunit inactivated influenza vaccine. Study results and limitations: Few new T cells, the authors suggested, are recruited by each seasonal influenza vaccination.

Each CDR3 protein is one row after TCRdb ran MiXCR on the RT-PCR reads. The sample lists about half a million distinct CDR3 sequences, 25% occurring once. The count of this clonotype is one. Antigen: not known. Trimming stripped 5 bases from V and 3 bases from J, with 11 bases between. The CDR3 is 13 residues long. The germline V gene encodes CDR1 SGHVS and CDR2 FQNEAQ. The source of this sequence is a man over 45 who received an inactivated influenza vaccine. The sequenced sample was CD4+ T cells sorted from PBMCs, obtained more than 4 days after vaccination. The V call is TRBV7-8, the J call TRBJ2-7; perhaps D is TRBD1 or TRBD2 (5 bases each). CDR3: CASSKGTGYEQYF. The CDR3 nucleotides read TGTGCCAGCAGCAAAGGGACGGGCTACGAGCAGTACTTC.